This TCR beta chain comes out of a study of identical twins. TCRdb called the 5' RACE reads again in MiXCR, with one record for every CDR3 protein. The data contain about 700,000 distinct CDR3 sequences, less than 10% of them singletons. Comments on this clonotype: The antigen is unknown.

Findings and caveats of the study: Abundant cord blood beta clonotypes carried fewer insertions; memory repertoires showed none.

This sample also belongs to another study, concerning yellow fever vaccine responses in identical twins.

The TCR comes from a woman aged 18-30 years in good health. The material sequenced was PBMCs.

CDR3 loop: CASSPPGGWSDTQYF. The CDR3, as DNA: TGTGCCAGCAGTCCCCCAGGGGGCTGGTCAGATACGCAGTATTTT. The genes are TRBV12-3 or TRBV12-4 and TRBJ2-3, with 8 bases fitting TRBD1. The J segment lost 4 bases and the V segment lost 5 bases, leaving 8 bases of the junction unmatched. The CDR3 runs to 15 residues.